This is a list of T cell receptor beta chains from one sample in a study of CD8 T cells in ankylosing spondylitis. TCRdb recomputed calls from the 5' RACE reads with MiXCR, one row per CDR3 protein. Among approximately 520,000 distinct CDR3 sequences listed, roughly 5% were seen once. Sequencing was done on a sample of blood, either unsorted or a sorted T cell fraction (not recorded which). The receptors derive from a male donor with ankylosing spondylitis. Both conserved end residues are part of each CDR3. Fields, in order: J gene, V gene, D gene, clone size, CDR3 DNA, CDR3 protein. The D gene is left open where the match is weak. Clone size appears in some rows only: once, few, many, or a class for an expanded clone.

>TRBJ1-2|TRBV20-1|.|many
TGCAGTGCTGACCAAAGGGACGGATTC
CSADQRDGF
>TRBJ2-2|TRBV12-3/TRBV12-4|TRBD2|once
TGTGCCAGCAGGGGGGGAGGGCGGTTGACCGATACGAACACCGGGGAGCTGTTTTTT
CASRGGGRLTDTNTGELFF
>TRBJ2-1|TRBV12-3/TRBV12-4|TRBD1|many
TGTGCCAGCAGGAACAGGGGCAATGAGCAGTTCTTC
CASRNRGNEQFF
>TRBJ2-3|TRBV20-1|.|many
TGCAGTGCTTCCGACTTCAGGGGCACAGATACGCAGTATTTT
CSASDFRGTDTQYF
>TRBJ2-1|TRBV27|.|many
TGTGCCAGCAGTTTATCCTGGGCTTGGGGAGCATACAATGAGCAGTTCTTC
CASSLSWAWGAYNEQFF
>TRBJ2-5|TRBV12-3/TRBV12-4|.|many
TGTGCCACCCTCAGGGGGGCGTTTGGCCAAGAGACCCAGTACTTC
CATLRGAFGQETQYF
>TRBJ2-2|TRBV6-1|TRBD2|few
TGTGCCAGCAGTCCAAACTTAGCGGGAACAATCACCGGGGAGCTGTTTTTT
CASSPNLAGTITGELFF
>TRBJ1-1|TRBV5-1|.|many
TGCGCCAGCAGCTTGGCAGAAGGAGGAGGTAAAGCTTTCTTT
CASSLAEGGGKAFF
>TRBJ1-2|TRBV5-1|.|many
TGCGCCAGCAGCTTACAACCGGCGACAGTGACAAACTATGGCTACACCTTC
CASSLQPATVTNYGYTF
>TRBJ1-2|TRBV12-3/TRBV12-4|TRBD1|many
TGTGCCAGCAGTTTGGGACAGGGGAGCGTGGGCTACACCTTC
CASSLGQGSVGYTF
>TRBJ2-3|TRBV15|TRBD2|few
TGTGCCACCAGCAGAGACTCGGGACTAGCGGGAGGGGCTACGCAGTATTTT
CATSRDSGLAGGATQYF
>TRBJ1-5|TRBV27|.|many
TGTGCCAGCAGTCTAACGGTCGGCGGCAATCAGCCCCAGCATTTT
CASSLTVGGNQPQHF
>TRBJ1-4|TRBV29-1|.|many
TGCAGCGTTGGCCAGGGTACCTCTAATGAAAAACTGTTTTTT
CSVGQGTSNEKLFF
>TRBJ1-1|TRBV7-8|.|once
TGTGCCATCAGCCCCGGACTCCTAGGCGGTGAAGCTTTCTTT
CAISPGLLGGEAFF
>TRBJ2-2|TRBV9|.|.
TGTGCCAGCAGCGTAGGTGGGCGAACCGGGGAGCTGTTTTTT
CASSVGGRTGELFF
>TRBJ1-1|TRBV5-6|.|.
TGTGCCAGCAGCTCTTACAGTGAAGCTTTCTTT
CASSSYSEAFF
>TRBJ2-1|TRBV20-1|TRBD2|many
TGCAGTGCTAGAGCTATCGGGGGGGCTCGGCGTGAGCAGTTCTTC
CSARAIGGARREQFF
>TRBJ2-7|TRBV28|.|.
TGTGCCAGCAGTCCTCCGGGTCAGTTGGACGAGCAGTACTTC
CASSPPGQLDEQYF
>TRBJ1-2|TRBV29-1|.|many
TGCAGCGTTCAACGTGGAGACTATGGCTACACCTTC
CSVQRGDYGYTF
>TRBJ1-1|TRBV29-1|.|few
TGCAGCGCAATTAGAGGTAGTAACACTGAAGCTTTCTTT
CSAIRGSNTEAFF
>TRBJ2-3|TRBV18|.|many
TGTGCCAGCTCACCCGACAGGTCCACAGATACGCAGTATTTT
CASSPDRSTDTQYF
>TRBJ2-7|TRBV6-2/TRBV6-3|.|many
TGTGCCAGCAGATCGGGACACCAAATTATCTCCTACGAGCAGTACTTC
CASRSGHQIISYEQYF
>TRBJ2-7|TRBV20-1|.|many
TGCAGTGCTAGAGTCTTCAGGGGCTCCGAGCAGTACTTC
CSARVFRGSEQYF
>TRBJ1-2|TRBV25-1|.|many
TGTGCCAGCAGTGAGCAGGGGAACTATGGCTACACCTTC
CASSEQGNYGYTF
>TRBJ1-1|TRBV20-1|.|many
TGCAGTGCTCCTACAGGCCGCACTGAAGCTTTCTTT
CSAPTGRTEAFF
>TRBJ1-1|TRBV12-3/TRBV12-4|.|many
TGTGCCAGCAGTTTACGACCGTTTGAAGCTTTCTTT
CASSLRPFEAFF
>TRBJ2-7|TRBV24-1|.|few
TGTGCCACCAGTGATACCGGGGGTCCTAACGAGCAGTACTTC
CATSDTGGPNEQYF
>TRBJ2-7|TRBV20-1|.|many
TGCAGTGCTAGCCAGGCTTCCTACGAGCAGTACTTC
CSASQASYEQYF
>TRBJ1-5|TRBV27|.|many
TGTGCCAGCAGTTCGGTTATCTGGGGACATCAGCCCCAGCATTTT
CASSSVIWGHQPQHF
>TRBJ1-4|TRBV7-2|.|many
TGTGCCAGCAGCTTATGGGGGACAAGGGAAAAACTGTTTTTT
CASSLWGTREKLFF
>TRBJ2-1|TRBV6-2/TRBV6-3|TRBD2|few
TGTGCCAGCAGGAAGGGACTAGCGGGATCGGATGAGCAGTTCTTC
CASRKGLAGSDEQFF
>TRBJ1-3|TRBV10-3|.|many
TGTGCCATCGGTGGAAACACCATATATTTT
CAIGGNTIYF
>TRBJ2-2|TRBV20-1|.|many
TGCAGTGCTAGGAGTGGGGGGAACACCGGGGAGCTGTTTTTT
CSARSGGNTGELFF
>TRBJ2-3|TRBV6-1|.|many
TGTGCCAGCAGCCGAACGGCTCTAAGCACAGATACGCAGTATTTT
CASSRTALSTDTQYF
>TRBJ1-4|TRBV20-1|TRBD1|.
TGCAGTGCCCAGCCCGGGACAGAGAATGAAAAACTGTTTTTT
CSAQPGTENEKLFF
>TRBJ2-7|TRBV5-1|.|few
TGCGCCAGCAGCCCCGACCCTGACGGATACGAGCAGTACTTC
CASSPDPDGYEQYF
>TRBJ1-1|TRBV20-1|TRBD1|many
TGCAGTGCTAGCGACAGGGGGTACATGAACACTGAAGCTTTCTTT
CSASDRGYMNTEAFF
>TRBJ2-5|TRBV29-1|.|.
TGCAGCGGAAAGGGAGTAAAGACCCAGTACTTC
CSGKGVKTQYF
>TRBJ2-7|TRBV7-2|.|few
TGTGCCAGCAGCTTAGCGGCAGGGACCTCTTCGGAGCAGTACTTC
CASSLAAGTSSEQYF
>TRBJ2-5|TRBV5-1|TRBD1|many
TGCGCCAGCAGCTTGTCTTGGGACAGGGGAGGTCGGACCCAGTACTTC
CASSLSWDRGGRTQYF
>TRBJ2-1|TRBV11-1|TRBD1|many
TGTGCCAGCAGCTTCGGACAGGGAGTGAGGAATGAGCAGTTCTTC
CASSFGQGVRNEQFF
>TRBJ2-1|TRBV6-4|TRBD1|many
TGTGCCAGCAGTGCTGGGACAGGGGTCAATGAGCAGTTCTTC
CASSAGTGVNEQFF
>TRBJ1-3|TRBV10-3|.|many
TGTGCCATCCGGGGATCTTTCTCTGGAAACACCATATATTTT
CAIRGSFSGNTIYF